One T cell receptor (beta chain) is described in this entry. Sequencing was performed with immunoSEQ multiplex PCR; in TCRdb, only in-frame clones are kept and a portion is missing. The data contain under 95,000 clones, over 75% of them seen just once; the ten biggest clones take up 7% to 9%. V was shortened by 4 bases and J by 0 bases, with 13 bases between the two germline ends. The CDR3 length is 15 residues. Germline V gene sequence: CDR1 LNHDA, CDR2 SQIVND (reference sequence). This sample is part of a study of blood T cell repertoires in COVID-19. Study background: Acute-phase and convalescent COVID-19 samples originated in the United States, Italy and Spain. Sources were T cells, B-cell-depleted T cells, or PBMCs; the material itself was cDNA or gDNA.

Sequencing was performed on peripheral blood. The chain combines TRBV19 with TRBJ2-7; tentatively, D is TRBD2 (5 bases). The source of this sequence is a human donor with acute or convalescent COVID-19. The donor label of this sample is uncertain. The chain's CDR3 is CASSTGPGISYEQYF. The CDR3 coding sequence is TGTGCCAGTAGTACGGGCCCGGGGATCTCCTACGAGCAGTACTTC.